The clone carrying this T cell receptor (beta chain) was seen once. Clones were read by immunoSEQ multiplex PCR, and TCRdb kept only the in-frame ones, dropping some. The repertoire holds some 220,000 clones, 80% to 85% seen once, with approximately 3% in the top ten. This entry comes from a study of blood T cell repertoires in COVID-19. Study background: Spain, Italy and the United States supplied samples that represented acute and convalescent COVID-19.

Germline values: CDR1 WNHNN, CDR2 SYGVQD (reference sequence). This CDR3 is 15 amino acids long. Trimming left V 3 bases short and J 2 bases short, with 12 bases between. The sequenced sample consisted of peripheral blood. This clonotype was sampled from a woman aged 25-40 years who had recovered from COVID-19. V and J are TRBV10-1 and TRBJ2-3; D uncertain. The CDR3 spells CASSDPAAHTDTQYF. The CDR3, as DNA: TGCGCCAGCAGTGATCCGGCGGCCCACACAGATACGCAGTATTTT.